Listed here are 24 T cell receptor beta chains from one sample, sequenced in a study of OX40 agonist ivuxolimab in advanced cancers. Using immunoSEQ multiplex PCR, the repertoire was profiled, and TCRdb retains in-frame clones only, with some absent. The table records about 78,000 clones, 84% of them present only once. The sample was CD4+ or CD8+ T cells sorted from blood, taken in a trial of the OX40 agonist ivuxolimab. The receptors come from an adult with an advanced solid tumor such as melanoma, head and neck, liver or kidney cancer.

The V call is TRBV6-1, the J call TRBJ1-5; 7 bases match TRBD1. Losses at the gene ends were 5 bases for V and 7 bases for J; bases not matched to a gene: 5. The CDR3 totals 13 residues. CDR1 is MNHNS and CDR2 is SASEGT in the germline V gene. CDR3 coding DNA: TGTGCCAGCAGTACACGGACAGGCCAGCCCCAGCATTTT. It is translated as CASSTRTGQPQHF.

The genes are TRBV19 and TRBJ2-5; possibly TRBD1 or TRBD2 for D (6 bases each). Looked up from germline, CDR1 is LNHDA and CDR2 is SQIVND (reference sequence). V lost 8 bases and J lost 5, with 15 bases in between. The CDR3 spans 13 residues. The CDR3 DNA sequence: TGTGCCAGTGGCACGGGGGCCGGGGAGACCCAGTACTTC. Translating gives CASGTGAGETQYF.

This sequence joins TRBV19 and TRBJ2-7; 7 nucleotides line up with TRBD1. The CDR3 contains 14 residues. Germline V lookup: CDR1 LNHDA, CDR2 SQIVND (reference sequence). V shed 4 bases, J shed 3 bases, and the junction held 6 bases outside the gene matches. The CDR3 DNA reads as TGTGCCAGTAGTACGCCGGGACAGTACTACGAGCAGTACTTC. Translating it yields CASSTPGQYYEQYF.

The V gene is TRBV5-6, the J gene TRBJ2-3; 13 positions agree with TRBD2. CDR3 length: 18 residues. Germline assignment: CDR1 SGHDT and CDR2 YYEEEE. The trim removed 4 bases at V and 1 base at J, leaving 9 bases unmatched. The CDR3 sequence is CASSLTSGGAFGTDTQYF. CDR3 nucleotides: TGTGCCAGCAGCCTTACTAGCGGGGGGGCCTTCGGCACAGATACGCAGTATTTT.

This chain uses TRBV5-1 with TRBJ1-2; D remains ambiguous. Germline loops: CDR1 SGHRS, CDR2 YFSETQ. The V gene lost 0 bases and the J gene lost 4 bases, with 7 bases spanning the gap. This CDR3 has 13 amino acids. The CDR3 sequence is CASSLGAVYGYTF. CDR3 in DNA: TGCGCCAGCAGCTTGGGGGCGGTCTATGGCTACACCTTC.

The sample holds a few counts of this clone. The V gene is TRBV2, the J gene TRBJ1-5; D is perhaps TRBD1 (6 bases). Trimming cost V 5 bases and J 7 bases, with 12 bases left between them. CDR1 and CDR2 (germline): SNHLY, FYNNEI. The length of the CDR3 is 13 residues. CDR3 DNA sequence: TGTGCCAGCAGTTACAGGGCGGACCAGCCCCAGCATTTT. It is translated as CASSYRADQPQHF.

The genes are TRBV25-1 and TRBJ1-1; D gene unclear. The CDR3 runs to 15 residues. Trimming left V 4 bases short and J 3 bases short, with 15 bases between. Germline loops: CDR1 MGHDK, CDR2 SYGVNS. The CDR3: CASSGLRAPDTEAFF. CDR3 coding DNA: TGTGCCAGCAGTGGGCTCCGCGCCCCGGACACTGAAGCTTTCTTT.

The rearrangement links TRBV29-1 to TRBJ2-1; TRBD2 matches 13 bases. This CDR3 contains 15 residues. Germline CDR1 SQVTM, CDR2 ANQGSEA. The CDR3 nucleotides read TGCAGGGGCGGGGGGGCCGGGACTAGCGGGGAGGAGCAGTTCTTC. Translation: CRGGGAGTSGEEQFF.

CDR3: CASSEAIGTGWLGMGEQYF. The DNA of the CDR3 is TGTGCCAGCAGTGAAGCCATCGGGACAGGATGGCTAGGAATGGGCGAGCAGTACTTC. The chain employs TRBV6-1 and TRBJ2-7, with 8 nucleotides matching TRBD1. The V and J ends lost 0 bases and 6 bases, in that order; junction bases with no gene match: 19. The CDR3 totals 19 residues. The V gene's germline CDR1 is MNHNS and CDR2 SASEGT.

The rearrangement links TRBV6-5 to TRBJ2-7, with TRBD1 matching 10 bases. Germline V gene data show CDR1 as MNHEY and CDR2 as SVGAGI. J gave up 5 bases and V 6 bases, and 4 bases lay outside the gene matches. The CDR3 has 13 residues. The CDR3 sequence: CASRRTGGNEQYF. The CDR3 DNA reads as TGTGCCAGCAGGAGGACAGGGGGTAACGAGCAGTACTTC.

The rearrangement joins TRBV5-1 to TRBJ1-1, with D unclear. Trimming left V 3 bases short and J 2 bases short, with 14 bases between. The CDR3 runs to 15 residues. CDR1 and CDR2 (germline): SGHRS, YFSETQ. In DNA, the CDR3 is TGCGCCAGCAGCTCCCTCCGCGGAACCAACACTGAAGCTTTCTTT. Translation gives CASSSLRGTNTEAFF.

The J gene is TRBJ1-2, the V gene TRBV7-2; D remains unclear. Trimming pared 1 base from V and 2 bases from J, leaving 2 bases between. Per germline, CDR1 SGHTA and CDR2 FQGNSA. The length of the CDR3 is 12 residues. CDR3 nucleotide sequence: TGTGCCAGCAGCTTAGTCAACTATGGCTACACCTTC. It yields the protein CASSLVNYGYTF.

The chain employs TRBV5-8 and TRBJ1-5, with 8 bases aligning to TRBD1. This CDR3 has 15 residues. The J segment lost 6 bases and the V segment lost 4 bases, leaving 9 bases of the junction unmatched. Germline loops: CDR1 SGHTS, CDR2 YDEGEE. The CDR3 nucleotides are TGTGCCAGCAGCCGACAGGGGCTCGCCAGTCAGCCCCAGCATTTT. It translates to CASSRQGLASQPQHF. The whole variable domain, filled in from reference TRBV5-8 and TRBJ1-5, reads EAGVTQSPTHLIKTRGQQATLRCSPISGHTSVYWYQQALGLGLQFLLWYDEGEERNRGNFPPRFSGRQFPNYSSELNVNALELEDSALYLCASSRQGLASQPQHFGDGTRLSIL.

This chain links TRBV6-5 with TRBJ1-1; D gene unclear. The ends were cut back, 2 bases at V and 1 base at J, with 8 bases in the middle. The length of the CDR3 is 14 residues. Germline CDR1 reads MNHEY; CDR2 reads SVGAGI. The CDR3 region is CASSYGFGNTEAFF. CDR3 nucleotide sequence: TGTGCCAGCAGTTACGGGTTTGGGAACACTGAAGCTTTCTTT.

The rearrangement uses TRBV5-4 and TRBJ2-2; 7 bases are shared with TRBD2. Germline CDR1 is SGHNT and CDR2 is YYREEE (reference sequence). After removal of 4 bases from V and 1 base from J, the junction contained 4 bases not matched to a gene. CDR3 size: 15 residues. The CDR3: CASSAGLENTGELFF. As DNA, the CDR3 is TGTGCCAGCAGCGCTGGACTAGAGAACACCGGGGAGCTGTTTTTT.

This clone showed up just a few times. This chain links TRBV11-3 with TRBJ2-3, with D unresolved. Trimming shortened V by 5 bases and J by 4 bases, and 10 bases separated the two germline ends. CDR1 is SGHNT and CDR2 is YENEEA in the germline V gene. The CDR3 has 13 residues. The CDR3 loop reads CASSKDGADTQYF. The DNA for the CDR3 is TGTGCCAGCAGCAAGGACGGCGCAGATACGCAGTATTTT.

V usage is TRBV12-5 and J usage is TRBJ1-3; 7 bases fit TRBD1. The germline CDR1 and CDR2 sequences are LGHNT and FRNRAP. The CDR3 has 15 residues. The V segment lost 4 bases and the J segment 2 bases; nucleotides outside the gene matches: 5. As DNA, the CDR3 is TGTGCTAGTGGTTCGACAGGGTCGGCTGGAAACACCATATATTTT. Translated: CASGSTGSAGNTIYF.

The V gene is TRBV5-8, the J gene TRBJ1-4; 7 positions agree with TRBD1. The germline V gene encodes CDR1 SGHTS and CDR2 YDEGEE. The CDR3 extends over 14 amino acids. The junction had 3 bases not matched to a gene; V was cut back by 1 base and J by 6 bases. The CDR3 DNA reads as TGTGCCAGCAGCTTGAAGGGGGCGGATGAAAAACTGTTTTTT. Amino acid sequence: CASSLKGADEKLFF.

The chain couples TRBV4-3 to TRBJ2-3; D not resolved. V was clipped by 0 bases and J by 2 bases, with 12 bases between them. Germline V gene lookup returns CDR1 LGHNA and CDR2 YSLEER. The CDR3 extends over 16 amino acids. The CDR3 sequence is CASSQDYRLITDTQYF. CDR3 DNA: TGCGCCAGCAGCCAAGATTATCGCCTGATCACAGATACGCAGTATTTT.

The J gene is TRBJ1-2, the V gene TRBV29-1; D is undetermined. The CDR3 is 9 amino acids. With 0 bases removed from V and 10 bases from J, the gap between germline ends came to 3 bases. Germline CDR1 is SQVTM and CDR2 is ANQGSEA. The CDR3 DNA reads TGCAGCGTTGAAGATCACTACACCTTC. Its translation: CSVEDHYTF.

V gene TRBV19 combines with J gene TRBJ2-7, with TRBD1 matching over 9 bases. Unmatched junction bases numbered 11, after V lost 5 bases and J lost 3 bases. This CDR3 is 16 amino acids long. Germline CDR1 reads LNHDA; CDR2 reads SQIVND (reference sequence). The chain's CDR3 is CASSSLRTGVHYEQYF. The CDR3 DNA follows: TGTGCCAGTAGTTCGCTAAGGACAGGGGTACACTACGAGCAGTACTTC.

The V gene is TRBV7-3, the J gene TRBJ2-2, with unresolved D. Per the germline V gene, CDR1 is SGHTA and CDR2 is FQGTGA. The CDR3 totals 12 residues. V lost 5 bases, J lost 7 bases, and 8 bases lay in between. This CDR3 is CASSNADGELFF. The CDR3 region has the DNA TGTGCCAGCAGCAACGCTGACGGGGAGCTGTTTTTT.

The chain carries TRBV28 and TRBJ1-2; weak D call: TRBD1 (5 bases). V gave up 5 bases and J gave up 4 bases, with 14 bases separating them. Germline V gene sequence: CDR1 MDHEN, CDR2 SYDVKM. CDR3 length: 14 residues. CDR3 loop: CASSLRETVYGYTF. The DNA of the CDR3 is TGTGCCAGCAGTCTAAGGGAGACAGTCTATGGCTACACCTTC.

The chain carries TRBV5-6 and TRBJ1-1; D is ambiguous. The CDR3 sequence is 14 residues long. V was cut by 3 bases and J by 4 bases, with 13 bases left in between. The germline gives CDR1 SGHDT, CDR2 YYEEEE. CDR3 loop: CASSSLGVSTEAFF. CDR3 DNA sequence: TGTGCCAGCAGCTCCCTCGGGGTCTCCACTGAAGCTTTCTTT.